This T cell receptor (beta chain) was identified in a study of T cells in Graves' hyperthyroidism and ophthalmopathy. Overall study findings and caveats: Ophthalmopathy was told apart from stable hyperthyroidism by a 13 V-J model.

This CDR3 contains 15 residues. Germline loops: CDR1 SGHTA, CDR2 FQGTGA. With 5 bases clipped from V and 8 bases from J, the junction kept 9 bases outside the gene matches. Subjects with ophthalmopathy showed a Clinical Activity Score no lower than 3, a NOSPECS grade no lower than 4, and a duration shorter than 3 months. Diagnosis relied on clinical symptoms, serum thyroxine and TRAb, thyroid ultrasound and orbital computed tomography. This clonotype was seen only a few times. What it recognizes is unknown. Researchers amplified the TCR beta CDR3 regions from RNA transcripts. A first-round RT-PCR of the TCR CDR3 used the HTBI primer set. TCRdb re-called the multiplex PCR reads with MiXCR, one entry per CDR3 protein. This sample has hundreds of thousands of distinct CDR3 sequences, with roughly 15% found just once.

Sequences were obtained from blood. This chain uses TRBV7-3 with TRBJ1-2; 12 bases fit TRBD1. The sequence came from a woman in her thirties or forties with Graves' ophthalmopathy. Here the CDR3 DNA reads TGTGCCAGCAGCCAAGGGCCCGGGACAGGGGGCGGCTACACCTTC. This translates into CASSQGPGTGGGYTF. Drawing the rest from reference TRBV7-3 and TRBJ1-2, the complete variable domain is GAGVSQTPSNKVTEKGKYVELRCDPISGHTALYWYRQSLGQGPEFLIYFQGTGAADDSGLPNDRFFAVRPEGSVSTLKIQRTERGDSAVYLCASSQGPGTGGGYTFGSGTRLTVV.